This T cell receptor (beta chain) was sequenced during a study of T cell responses to AZD1222 COVID-19 vaccine. Broader study findings: Donors, mostly white British, included more females; clonal diversity was possibly underestimated. The peak T cell response came first, and repertoires were sampled only after it. Mapped onto spike, vaccine-associated CD4 TCRs spanned it and were dominant at 160-218 and 743-854.

CDR1 and CDR2 from the germline V gene are MNHEY and SVGAGI. CDR3 length equals 14 residues. With 6 bases removed from V and 5 bases from J, the gap between germline ends came to 16 bases. Generated by immunoSEQ multiplex PCR, the TCRdb table keeps only in-frame clones and is missing some. The sample includes fewer than 150,000 clones, about 93% of them seen just once. As concerns this clone: The antigen is not known.

The clonotype originates from an adult in good health. This rearrangement joins TRBV6-5 to TRBJ2-5, with D perhaps TRBD2 (7 bases). Specimen: peripheral blood, collected on day 0 of AZD1222 vaccination. CDR3 nucleotide sequence: TGTGCCAGCAGGAAGGGGGGGGCCGGGGAGACCCAGTACTTC. It specifies CASRKGGAGETQYF.